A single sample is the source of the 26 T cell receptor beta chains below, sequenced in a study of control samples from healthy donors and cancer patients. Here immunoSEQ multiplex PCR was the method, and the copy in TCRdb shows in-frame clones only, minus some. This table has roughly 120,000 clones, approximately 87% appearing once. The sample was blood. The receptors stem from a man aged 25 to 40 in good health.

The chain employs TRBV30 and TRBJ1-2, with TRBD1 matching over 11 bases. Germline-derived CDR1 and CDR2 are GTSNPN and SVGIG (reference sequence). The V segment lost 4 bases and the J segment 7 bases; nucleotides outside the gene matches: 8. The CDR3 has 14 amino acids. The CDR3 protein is CAWNLGQGAGGYTF. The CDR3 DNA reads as TGTGCCTGGAACCTCGGACAGGGGGCAGGTGGCTACACCTTC.

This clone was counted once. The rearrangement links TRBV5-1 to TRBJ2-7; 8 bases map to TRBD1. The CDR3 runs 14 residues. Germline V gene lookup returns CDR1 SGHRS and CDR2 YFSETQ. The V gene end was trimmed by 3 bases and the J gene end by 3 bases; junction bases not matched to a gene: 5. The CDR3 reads CASSSGQGFYEQYF. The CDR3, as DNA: TGCGCCAGCAGCTCAGGACAGGGATTCTACGAGCAGTACTTC.

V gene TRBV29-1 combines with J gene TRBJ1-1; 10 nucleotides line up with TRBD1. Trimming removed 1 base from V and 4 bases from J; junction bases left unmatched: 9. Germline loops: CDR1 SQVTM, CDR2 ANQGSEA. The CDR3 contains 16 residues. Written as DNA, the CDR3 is TGCAGCGTTGAAGGTGACAGGGGGCGAGGGGGCACTGAAGCTTTCTTT. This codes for CSVEGDRGRGGTEAFF.

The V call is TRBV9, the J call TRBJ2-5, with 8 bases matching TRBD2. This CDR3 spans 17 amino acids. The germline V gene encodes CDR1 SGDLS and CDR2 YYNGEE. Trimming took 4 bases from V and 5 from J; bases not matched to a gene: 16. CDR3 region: CASSTDPSGGLRETQYF. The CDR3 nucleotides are TGTGCCAGCAGCACCGACCCGAGCGGGGGACTGAGGGAGACCCAGTACTTC.

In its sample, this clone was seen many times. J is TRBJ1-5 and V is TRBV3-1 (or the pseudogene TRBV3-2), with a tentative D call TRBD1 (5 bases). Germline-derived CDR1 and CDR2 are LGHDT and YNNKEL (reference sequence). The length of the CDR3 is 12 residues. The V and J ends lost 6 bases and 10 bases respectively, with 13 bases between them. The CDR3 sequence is CASRQGPGPQHF. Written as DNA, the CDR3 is TGTGCCAGCAGGCAGGGTCCAGGACCCCAGCATTTT.

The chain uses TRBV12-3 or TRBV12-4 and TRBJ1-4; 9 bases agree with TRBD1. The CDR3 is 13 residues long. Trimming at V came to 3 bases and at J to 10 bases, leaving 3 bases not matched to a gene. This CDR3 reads CASSFNRGRKLFF. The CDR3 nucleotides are TGTGCCAGCAGTTTCAACAGGGGGCGAAAACTGTTTTTT.

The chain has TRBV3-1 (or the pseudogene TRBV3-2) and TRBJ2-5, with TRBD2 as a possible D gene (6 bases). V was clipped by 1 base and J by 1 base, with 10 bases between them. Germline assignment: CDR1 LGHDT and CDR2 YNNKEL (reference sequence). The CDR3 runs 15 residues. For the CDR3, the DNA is TGTGCCAGCAGCCAAGCCTTCGGGAGCCAAGAGACCCAGTACTTC. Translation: CASSQAFGSQETQYF.

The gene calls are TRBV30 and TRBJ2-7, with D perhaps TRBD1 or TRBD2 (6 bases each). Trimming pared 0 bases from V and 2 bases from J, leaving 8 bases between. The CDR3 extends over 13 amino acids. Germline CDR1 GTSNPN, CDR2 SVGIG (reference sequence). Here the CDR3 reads CAWSVRGPYEQYF. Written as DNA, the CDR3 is TGTGCCTGGAGTGTTCGGGGGCCCTACGAGCAGTACTTC.

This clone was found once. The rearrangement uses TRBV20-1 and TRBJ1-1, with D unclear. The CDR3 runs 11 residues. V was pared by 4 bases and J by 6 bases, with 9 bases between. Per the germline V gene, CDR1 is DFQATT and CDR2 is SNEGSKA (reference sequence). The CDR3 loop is CSAKGQAEAFF. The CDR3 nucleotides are TGCAGTGCTAAAGGGCAGGCTGAAGCTTTCTTT.

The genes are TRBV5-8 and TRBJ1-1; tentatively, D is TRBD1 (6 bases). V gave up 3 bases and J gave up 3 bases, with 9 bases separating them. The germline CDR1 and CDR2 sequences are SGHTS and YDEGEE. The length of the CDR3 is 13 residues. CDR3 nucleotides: TGTGCCAGCAGCTCGGGGGCGTACACTGAAGCTTTCTTT. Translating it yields CASSSGAYTEAFF.

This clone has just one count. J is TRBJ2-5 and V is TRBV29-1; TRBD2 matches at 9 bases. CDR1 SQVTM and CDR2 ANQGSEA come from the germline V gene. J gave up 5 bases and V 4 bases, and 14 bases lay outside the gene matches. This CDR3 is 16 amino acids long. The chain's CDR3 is CSVVRLAGSHIETQYF. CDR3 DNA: TGCAGCGTTGTCCGGCTAGCGGGGAGTCATATCGAGACCCAGTACTTC.

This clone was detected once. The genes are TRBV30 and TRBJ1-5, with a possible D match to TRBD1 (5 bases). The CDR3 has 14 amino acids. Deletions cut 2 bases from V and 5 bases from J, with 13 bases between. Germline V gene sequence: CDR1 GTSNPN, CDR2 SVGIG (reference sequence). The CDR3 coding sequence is TGTGCCTGGAGTACCGGGGACTTCTATCAGCCCCAGCATTTT. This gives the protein CAWSTGDFYQPQHF.

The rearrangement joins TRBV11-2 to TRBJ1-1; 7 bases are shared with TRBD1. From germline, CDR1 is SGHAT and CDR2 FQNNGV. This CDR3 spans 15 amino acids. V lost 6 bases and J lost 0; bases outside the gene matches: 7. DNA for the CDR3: TGTGCCAGCAGTTTGCGACAGGGCATGAACACTGAAGCTTTCTTT. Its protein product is CASSLRQGMNTEAFF.

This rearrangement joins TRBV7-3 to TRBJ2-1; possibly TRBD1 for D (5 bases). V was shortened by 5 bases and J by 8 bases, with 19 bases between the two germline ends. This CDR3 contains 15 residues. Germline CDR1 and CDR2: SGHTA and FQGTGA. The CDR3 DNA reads TGTGCCAGCAGCCTTAGGCGGTTAGGGGCCGATGAGCAGTTCTTC. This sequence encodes CASSLRRLGADEQFF.

Here the CDR3 DNA reads TGTGCCAGCAGCCCCAGGGGTACTGGAAACACCATATATTTT. Protein: CASSPRGTGNTIYF. The chain couples TRBV11-3 to TRBJ1-3, with a weak D call TRBD1 (6 bases). The ends were cut back, 5 bases at V and 2 bases at J, with 10 bases in the middle. The CDR3 runs to 14 residues. CDR1 and CDR2 (germline): SGHNT, YENEEA.

CDR3 coding DNA: TGTGCCAGCAGCTTTGCACTAGCGGGGGGAGCATACAATGAGCAGTTCTTC. This codes for CASSFALAGGAYNEQFF. The chain employs TRBV11-3 and TRBJ2-1; 12 nucleotides align to TRBD2. The J segment lost 4 bases and the V segment lost 3 bases, leaving 7 bases of the junction unmatched. The CDR3 loop spans 17 amino acids. CDR1 is SGHNT, CDR2 YENEEA, per germline.

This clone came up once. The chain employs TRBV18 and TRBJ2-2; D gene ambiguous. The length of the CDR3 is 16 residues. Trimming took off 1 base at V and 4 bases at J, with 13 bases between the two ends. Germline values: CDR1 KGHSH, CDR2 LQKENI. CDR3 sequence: CASSPLDPKGTGELFF. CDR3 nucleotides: TGTGCCAGCTCACCACTGGACCCCAAGGGCACCGGGGAGCTGTTTTTT. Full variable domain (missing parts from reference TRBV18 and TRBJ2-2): NAGVMQNPRHLVRRRGQEARLRCSPMKGHSHVYWYRQLPEEGLKFMVYLQKENIIDESGMPKERFSAEFPKEGPSILRIQQVVRGDSAAYFCASSPLDPKGTGELFFGEGSRLTVL.

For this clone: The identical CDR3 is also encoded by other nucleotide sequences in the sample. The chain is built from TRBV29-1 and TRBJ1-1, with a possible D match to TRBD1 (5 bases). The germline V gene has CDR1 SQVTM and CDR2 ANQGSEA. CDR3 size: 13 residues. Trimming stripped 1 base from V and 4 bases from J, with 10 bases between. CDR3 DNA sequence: TGCAGCGTTGAAGGGCAGGGAGGCACTGAAGCTTTCTTT. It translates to CSVEGQGGTEAFF.

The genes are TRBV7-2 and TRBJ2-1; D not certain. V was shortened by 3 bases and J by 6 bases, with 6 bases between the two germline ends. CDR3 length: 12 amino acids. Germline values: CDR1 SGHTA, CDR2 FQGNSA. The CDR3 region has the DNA TGTGCCAGCAGCTTTCTGGGCAATGAGCAGTTCTTC. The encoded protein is CASSFLGNEQFF.

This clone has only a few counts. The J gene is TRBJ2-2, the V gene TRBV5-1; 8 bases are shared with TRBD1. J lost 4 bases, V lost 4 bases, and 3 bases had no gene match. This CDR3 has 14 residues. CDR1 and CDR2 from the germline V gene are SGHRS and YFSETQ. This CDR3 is CASSPDRGTGELFF. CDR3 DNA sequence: TGCGCCAGCAGCCCAGACAGGGGCACCGGGGAGCTGTTTTTT.

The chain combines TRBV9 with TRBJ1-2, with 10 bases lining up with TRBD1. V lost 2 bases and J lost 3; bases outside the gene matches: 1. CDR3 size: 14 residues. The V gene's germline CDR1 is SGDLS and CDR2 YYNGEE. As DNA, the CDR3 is TGTGCCAGCAGCGTGACAGGGGGCTACTATGGCTACACCTTC. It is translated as CASSVTGGYYGYTF. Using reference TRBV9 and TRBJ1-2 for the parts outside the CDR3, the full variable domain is DSGVTQTPKHLITATGQRVTLRCSPRSGDLSVYWYQQSLDQGLQFLIQYYNGEERAKGNILERFSAQQFPDLHSELNLSSLELGDSALYFCASSVTGGYYGYTFGSGTRLTVV.

The CDR3 bases are TGTGCCAGCATCTCAGGAAGCGGGGGGAAAGAGACCCAGTACTTC. Its protein is CASISGSGGKETQYF. The V call is TRBV28, the J call TRBJ2-5; TRBD2 matches at 9 bases. Germline lookup yields CDR1 MDHEN and CDR2 SYDVKM. The CDR3 length is 15 residues. Unmatched junction bases numbered 9, after V lost 7 bases and J lost 3 bases.

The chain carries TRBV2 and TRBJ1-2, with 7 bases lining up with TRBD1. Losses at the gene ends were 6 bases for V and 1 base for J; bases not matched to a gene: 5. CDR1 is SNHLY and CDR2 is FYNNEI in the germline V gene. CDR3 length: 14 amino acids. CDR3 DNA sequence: TGTGCCAGCAGCCCGGGACAGCTTAACTATGGCTACACCTTC. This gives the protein CASSPGQLNYGYTF.

As DNA, the CDR3 is TGCGCCAGCAGCCAAGAGTCTGGGGCTGGCTACACCTTC. Residues: CASSQESGAGYTF. The J gene is TRBJ1-2, the V gene TRBV4-1; D may be TRBD1 (5 bases). The CDR3 has 13 amino acids. Germline V gene sequence: CDR1 MGHRA, CDR2 YSYEKL. The V end was cut by 0 bases, the J end by 7 bases, with 9 bases between.

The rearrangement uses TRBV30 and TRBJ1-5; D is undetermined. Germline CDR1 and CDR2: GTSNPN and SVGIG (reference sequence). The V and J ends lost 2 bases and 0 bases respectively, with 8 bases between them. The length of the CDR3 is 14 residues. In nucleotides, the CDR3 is TGTGCCTGGAGTAACCTTAATAGCAATCAGCCCCAGCATTTT. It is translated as CAWSNLNSNQPQHF.

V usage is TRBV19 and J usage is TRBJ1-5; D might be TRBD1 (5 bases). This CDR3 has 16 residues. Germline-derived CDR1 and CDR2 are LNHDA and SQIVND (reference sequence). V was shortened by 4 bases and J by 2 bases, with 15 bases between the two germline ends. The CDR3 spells CASSNMGGIGNQPQHF. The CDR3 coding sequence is TGTGCCAGTAGTAATATGGGGGGGATCGGCAATCAGCCCCAGCATTTT.